This T cell receptor (beta chain) is drawn from a study of blood T cell repertoires in COVID-19. Produced via immunoSEQ multiplex PCR; TCRdb's table is partial and in-frame only. Among a few hundred thousand clones listed, 82% were seen once. The CDR3 extends over 17 amino acids. CDR1 and CDR2 (germline): SEHNR, FQNEAQ (reference sequence). V shed 1 base, J shed 5 bases, and the junction held 11 bases outside the gene matches. This TCR was sampled from a woman between 18 and 30 years old with acute or convalescent COVID-19. The chain combines TRBV7-9 with TRBJ2-1, with 7 positions matching TRBD1. The sample taken for sequencing was peripheral blood. The CDR3 sequence: CASSLGGQAGPDNEQFF. CDR3 coding DNA: TGTGCCAGCAGCTTAGGAGGACAGGCAGGTCCCGACAATGAGCAGTTCTTC.